The entry that follows covers one T cell receptor beta chain sequence. Two oligonucleotides, mixed equimolar, formed the beta constant-region primer covering TRBC1 and TRBC2. From the UMI-ligation and nested PCR reads, TCRdb called clonotypes with MiXCR, one entry per CDR3 protein. The table lists over 25,000 distinct CDR3 sequences, around 11% of them singletons. These data belong to a study of naive and memory T cell subsets. The receptor was isolated from a human donor in good health. Sample: effector memory CD4+ T cells from blood. Subset specified: effector memory, CD45RA- CD27-.

In DNA form, the CDR3 reads TGTGCCAGCAGCCTAAAGACCGGGGGCACTGAAGCTTTCTTT. Its protein product is CASSLKTGGTEAFF. J is TRBJ1-1 and V is TRBV3-1; TRBD1 is a possible D gene (5 bases). Trimming left V 4 bases short and J 4 bases short, with 13 bases between. The V gene's germline CDR1 is LGHDT and CDR2 YNNKEL (reference sequence). The CDR3 is 14 residues long.